In its sample, the clone carrying this T cell receptor beta chain was seen a few times. The antigen remains unidentified. The data stem from a study of T-cell memory formation after mild COVID-19. Study information: Clustering of TCRs was largely donor specific. Study results and limitations: The study found contracting CD4+ clones mainly in CM and EM and contracting CD8+ clones in EMRA.

Each CDR3 protein is one row after TCRdb ran MiXCR on the 5' RACE reads. The repertoire consists of 450,000 or so distinct CDR3 sequences, with around 27% occurring once and the leading ten covering 9.5% to 15%. The V end lost 6 bases, the J end lost 0 bases, and 15 bases lay between the germline ends. The length of the CDR3 is 17 residues. CDR1 is MNHEY, CDR2 SVGAGI, per germline. This sequence originates from an adult woman who had mild COVID-19 (a few samples of this study predate the infection). Cell type and time point are not known. The chain joins TRBV6-5 to TRBJ2-6; D possibly corresponds to TRBD2 (5 bases). Material for sequencing was PBMCs or a T cell subset sorted from them (not recorded which). CDR3 sequence reads: CASSPTGSASGANVLTF. The CDR3 bases are TGTGCCAGCAGCCCGACGGGGTCCGCCTCTGGGGCCAACGTCCTGACTTTC.